Shown below are 9 T cell receptor beta chains from a single sample sequenced in a study of T cells in localized non-small cell lung cancer. TCRdb keeps only in-frame clones here, not all; method: immunoSEQ multiplex PCR. The sample yields tens of thousands of clones, roughly 88% seen once. Sequencing used peripheral blood mononuclear cells, obtained before any cancer treatment. These receptors all stem from a man between 40 and 70 years old with stage III lung adenocarcinoma.

The J gene is TRBJ1-4, the V gene TRBV21-1; no DNA check was done on the table's D call, TRBD1. TRBV21-1 is described as a pseudogene. CDR3 length: 15 residues. The DNA for the CDR3 is TGTGCCAGCAGCCTTTGGGACAGGGAGGTTGAAAAACTGTTTTTT. It codes for CASSLWDREVEKLFF.

The chain recombines TRBV6-6 with TRBJ2-3; no reliable D call. This CDR3 has 13 amino acids. V lost 5 bases, J lost 2 bases, and 8 bases lay in between. In germline, CDR1 is MNHNY, CDR2 SVGAGI (reference sequence). The chain's CDR3 is CASSNPNTDTQYF. The CDR3 bases are TGTGCCAGCAGTAACCCGAACACAGATACGCAGTATTTT.

The V gene is TRBV20-1, the J gene TRBJ1-1; D gene unclear. Germline loops: CDR1 DFQATT, CDR2 SNEGSKA (reference sequence). V gave up 1 base and J gave up 8 bases, with 8 bases separating them. This CDR3 has 11 amino acids. CDR3 protein: CSARAGFEAFF. CDR3 bases: TGCAGTGCTAGAGCGGGTTTCGAAGCTTTCTTT.

This chain links TRBV27 with TRBJ2-3, with 8 bases aligning to TRBD2. The CDR3 covers 14 residues. The V segment lost 5 bases and the J segment 4 bases; nucleotides outside the gene matches: 5. Germline V gene sequence: CDR1 MNHEY, CDR2 SMNVEV (reference sequence). The chain's CDR3 is CASSQAGVPDTQYF. Written as DNA, the CDR3 is TGTGCCAGCAGTCAAGCGGGGGTCCCAGATACGCAGTATTTT.

This clone occurred a few times. This chain joins TRBV5-1 and TRBJ2-7, with 11 bases lining up with TRBD2. This CDR3 contains 17 residues. Germline CDR1 SGHRS, CDR2 YFSETQ. V lost 0 bases, J lost 2 bases, and 7 bases stayed unmatched. The CDR3 bases are TGCGCCAGCAGCTTGGCCACTAGCGGGAGAAGGGCCTACGAGCAGTACTTC. Residues: CASSLATSGRRAYEQYF.

This rearrangement joins TRBV9 to TRBJ1-3; perhaps TRBD1 as D (5 bases). The CDR3 covers 16 residues. CDR1 and CDR2 (germline): SGDLS, YYNGEE. V was clipped by 4 bases and J by 0 bases, with 14 bases between them. The CDR3 DNA reads TGTGCCAGCAGCCCCCACCCAGGGACCTCTGGAAACACCATATATTTT. The encoded protein is CASSPHPGTSGNTIYF. Full variable domain (outside the CDR3, taken from reference TRBV9 and TRBJ1-3): DSGVTQTPKHLITATGQRVTLRCSPRSGDLSVYWYQQSLDQGLQFLIQYYNGEERAKGNILERFSAQQFPDLHSELNLSSLELGDSALYFCASSPHPGTSGNTIYFGEGSWLTVV.

V is TRBV7-9 and J is TRBJ2-3; 13 nucleotides agree with TRBD2. V shed 5 bases, J shed 4 bases, and the junction held 6 bases outside the gene matches. There are 16 residues in the CDR3. Looked up from germline, CDR1 is SEHNR and CDR2 is FQNEAQ (reference sequence). CDR3 loop: CASSPKLAGGADTQYF. The CDR3 coding sequence is TGTGCCAGCAGCCCCAAACTAGCGGGGGGGGCAGATACGCAGTATTTT.

This rearrangement joins TRBV11-2 to TRBJ2-1; D is ambiguous. The CDR3 length is 13 residues. The V end was cut by 0 bases, the J end by 5 bases, with 5 bases between. Germline V gene data show CDR1 as SGHAT and CDR2 as FQNNGV. This chain's CDR3 is CASSLDRNNEQFF. As DNA, the CDR3 is TGTGCCAGCAGCTTAGATCGCAACAATGAGCAGTTCTTC.

The V and J genes are TRBV7-6 and TRBJ1-1, with D hard to call. Trimming left V 0 bases short and J 2 bases short, with 19 bases between. This CDR3 region has 18 residues. The germline V gene encodes CDR1 SGHVS and CDR2 FNYEAQ. The DNA of the CDR3 is TGTGCCAGCAGCTTAGCGGGAAAGGGTGAATGGGCTAACACTGAAGCTTTCTTT. Its translation is CASSLAGKGEWANTEAFF.